Below, 30 T cell receptor beta chains from the same sample are listed, as sequenced in a study of blood T cell repertoires in COVID-19. TCRdb's table, derived via immunoSEQ multiplex PCR, lists solely in-frame clones and lacks some. Here the sample spans about 240,000 clones, approximately 85% being singletons. Sequenced sample: peripheral blood. These receptors were obtained from a woman aged 55-69 years with active or convalescent COVID-19.

A note on this clone: The sample has other DNA sequences that encode this CDR3 too. The CDR3 region has the DNA TGCGCCAGCAGCTTGGCCGACTATGGCTACACCTTC. This gives the protein CASSLADYGYTF. The chain employs TRBV5-1 and TRBJ1-2; D unclear. V lost 0 bases to trimming and J lost 3 bases, with 3 bases between them. Germline V CDR1 and CDR2: SGHRS, YFSETQ. The CDR3 covers 12 residues.

This sequence joins TRBV27 and TRBJ1-5, with TRBD1 matching 12 bases. Germline values: CDR1 MNHEY, CDR2 SMNVEV (reference sequence). This CDR3 region has 17 residues. Unmatched junction bases numbered 9, after V lost 5 bases and J lost 4 bases. CDR3 DNA: TGTGCCAGCAGTCGGGTCGGGACAGGGGGCGGAAATCAGCCCCAGCATTTT. Its protein product is CASSRVGTGGGNQPQHF.

The table lists this clone with many counts. The rearrangement links TRBV3-1 (or the pseudogene TRBV3-2) to TRBJ1-3, with D perhaps matching TRBD1 (5 bases). The CDR3 runs to 14 residues. The germline V gene has CDR1 LGHDT and CDR2 YNNKEL (reference sequence). Trimming took off 5 bases at V and 2 bases at J, with 10 bases between the two ends. CDR3 residues: CASSFDSAGNTIYF. Here the CDR3 DNA reads TGTGCCAGCAGCTTTGACAGTGCTGGAAACACCATATATTTT.

The chain links TRBV6-6 to TRBJ2-2; D remains unclear. Germline V CDR1 and CDR2: MNHNY, SVGAGI (reference sequence). V was cut by 4 bases and J by 2 bases, with 8 bases left in between. This CDR3 region has 14 residues. This chain's CDR3 is CASSSPRNTGELFF. CDR3 bases: TGTGCCAGCAGTTCCCCCCGTAACACCGGGGAGCTGTTTTTT.

This CDR3 reads CASSLYGLDSPLHF. The CDR3 DNA sequence: TGTGCCAGCAGCTTGTATGGGCTGGATTCACCCCTCCACTTT. J is TRBJ1-6 and V is TRBV5-4, with no clear D. This CDR3 has 14 amino acids. The V end was cut by 1 base, the J end by 8 bases, with 10 bases between. Germline CDR1 is SGHNT and CDR2 is YYREEE (reference sequence).

The rearrangement links TRBV30 to TRBJ2-5; possible D gene TRBD2, 5 bases. CDR3 length: 12 amino acids. With 3 bases removed from V and 5 bases from J, the gap between germline ends came to 10 bases. Germline V gene data show CDR1 as GTSNPN and CDR2 as SVGIG (reference sequence). In DNA form, the CDR3 reads TGTGCCTGGAGGAACTCGGGGGAGACCCAGTACTTC. The encoded protein is CAWRNSGETQYF.

J is TRBJ1-2 and V is TRBV12-3 or TRBV12-4, with 8 nucleotides matching TRBD1. The CDR3 runs 13 residues. Trimming removed 4 bases from V and 5 bases from J; junction bases left unmatched: 3. The CDR3 DNA follows: TGTGCCAGCAGTTCTAACAGGGGGTATGGCTACACCTTC. It encodes CASSSNRGYGYTF.

This clone was detected only once. The chain employs TRBV5-8 and TRBJ2-1, with D possibly TRBD1 on 6 matching bases. V was trimmed by 1 base and J by 9 bases, leaving 17 bases between them. The germline V gene has CDR1 SGHTS and CDR2 YDEGEE. The CDR3 loop spans 15 amino acids. CDR3 DNA: TGTGCCAGCAGCTTGTCAGGGGCCAGAGATAGTGAGCAGTTCTTC. Residues: CASSLSGARDSEQFF.

This chain uses TRBV5-1 with TRBJ2-5; 8 bases agree with TRBD1. The trim removed 4 bases at V and 1 base at J, leaving 3 bases unmatched. CDR3 size: 14 residues. Per the germline V gene, CDR1 is SGHRS and CDR2 is YFSETQ. The CDR3 nucleotides are TGCGCCAGCAGCACAGGGACAGGCCAAGAGACCCAGTACTTC. Residues: CASSTGTGQETQYF.

In DNA, the CDR3 is TGTGCCAGCAGTTACCCGGGACTAGCGGGGCGTTTAAATCCCGAGCAGTACTTC. Its protein product is CASSYPGLAGRLNPEQYF. J is TRBJ2-7 and V is TRBV6-2 or TRBV6-3, with 13 bases lining up with TRBD2. The CDR3 spans 18 residues. Germline trimming cut 2 bases from V and 6 bases from J; bases unmatched to any gene: 13. Germline loops: CDR1 MNHEY, CDR2 SVGEGT.

The chain carries TRBV28 and TRBJ1-6; tentatively, D is TRBD1 (5 bases). CDR3 length: 16 amino acids. Germline V gene sequence: CDR1 MDHEN, CDR2 SYDVKM. The ends were cut back, 6 bases at V and 9 bases at J, with 21 bases in the middle. This CDR3 reads CASSNRIARGGSPLHF. DNA of the CDR3: TGTGCCAGCAGCAACAGGATCGCTAGAGGCGGTTCACCCCTCCACTTT.

This clone was seen only a few times. The gene calls are TRBV19 and TRBJ2-5; unclear D gene. CDR1 is LNHDA, CDR2 SQIVND, per germline (reference sequence). The V gene lost 5 bases and the J gene lost 2 bases, with 6 bases spanning the gap. CDR3 length equals 12 residues. The CDR3 loop is CASSGRQETQYF. CDR3 coding DNA: TGTGCCAGTAGTGGGCGACAAGAGACCCAGTACTTC.

The CDR3 protein is CASRRSDRVGSYSNQPQHF. The CDR3 DNA is TGTGCCAGCAGGCGATCGGACAGGGTGGGGAGCTATAGCAATCAGCCCCAGCATTTT. The chain employs TRBV21-1 and TRBJ1-5; the tabulated D call, TRBD1, remains unverified against the DNA. TRBV21-1 is classified as a pseudogene. The CDR3 runs 19 residues.

The gene calls are TRBV6-5 and TRBJ1-6, with 8 bases identical to TRBD1. V shed 8 bases and J 7 bases; nucleotides not matched to a gene: 7. There are 14 residues in the CDR3. Germline CDR1 MNHEY, CDR2 SVGAGI. The CDR3 loop is CASQEGQENSPLHF. The CDR3 nucleotides read TGTGCCAGCCAAGAGGGACAGGAGAATTCACCCCTCCACTTT.

V gene TRBV5-1 combines with J gene TRBJ1-1, with 7 bases lining up with TRBD1. The germline V gene encodes CDR1 SGHRS and CDR2 YFSETQ. The CDR3 length is 14 residues. Losses at the gene ends were 2 bases for V and 5 bases for J; bases not matched to a gene: 6. The CDR3 nucleotides are TGCGCCAGCAGCTTACAGGGGAAGAGTACTGAAGCTTTCTTT. This sequence encodes CASSLQGKSTEAFF.

The genes are TRBV3-1 (or the pseudogene TRBV3-2) and TRBJ1-2; a weak D match, TRBD1 (5 bases). Trimming pared 3 bases from V and 7 bases from J, leaving 12 bases between. The CDR3 length is 13 residues. Germline loops: CDR1 LGHDT, CDR2 YNNKEL (reference sequence). The DNA for the CDR3 is TGTGCCAGCAGCCAGGGGCCCCTCGCTGGCTACACCTTC. Its protein product is CASSQGPLAGYTF.

The chain couples TRBV2 to TRBJ2-6; 7 bases fit TRBD2. Trimming at V came to 8 bases and at J to 0 bases, leaving 10 bases not matched to a gene. Germline V CDR1 and CDR2: SNHLY, FYNNEI. The CDR3 runs to 17 residues. This chain's CDR3 is CASWGGTFLSGANVLTF. The CDR3 DNA reads TGTGCCAGCTGGGGGGGGACTTTCCTCTCTGGGGCCAACGTCCTGACTTTC.

The V gene is TRBV28, the J gene TRBJ1-2, with TRBD1 identical over 8 bases. In germline, CDR1 is MDHEN, CDR2 SYDVKM. This CDR3 region has 15 residues. Losses at the gene ends were 3 bases for V and 4 bases for J; bases not matched to a gene: 7. DNA for the CDR3: TGTGCCAGCAGTTTGGCGGCAGGGGGCGGCTATGGCTACACCTTC. Its protein is CASSLAAGGGYGYTF.

The V and J genes are TRBV20-1 and TRBJ2-4; TRBD1 matches at 8 bases. This CDR3 has 15 amino acids. The V gene's germline CDR1 is DFQATT and CDR2 SNEGSKA (reference sequence). Trimming at V came to 3 bases and at J to 2 bases, leaving 6 bases not matched to a gene. The CDR3, as DNA: TGCAGTGCTAGTGTGGCAGGGGGCACCAAAAACATTCAGTACTTC. Translating gives CSASVAGGTKNIQYF.

This sequence joins TRBV18 and TRBJ1-5; D unresolved. Germline-derived CDR1 and CDR2 are KGHSH and LQKENI. Trimming took off 2 bases at V and 4 bases at J, with 6 bases between the two ends. The CDR3 runs to 13 residues. CDR3 DNA sequence: TGTGCCAGCTCACCAGAGGGAAATCAGCCCCAGCATTTT. It specifies CASSPEGNQPQHF.

This chain connects TRBV7-9 to TRBJ1-6, with TRBD1 matching 7 bases. The CDR3 totals 16 residues. Germline trimming cut 4 bases from V and 10 bases from J; bases unmatched to any gene: 13. CDR1 is SEHNR and CDR2 is FQNEAQ in the germline V gene (reference sequence). This CDR3 reads CASSSSWDREISPLHF. CDR3 coding DNA: TGTGCCAGCAGCTCTTCCTGGGACAGAGAAATATCACCCCTCCACTTT.

The chain employs TRBV18 and TRBJ1-5; 8 bases align to TRBD1. Germline V gene data show CDR1 as KGHSH and CDR2 as LQKENI. The length of the CDR3 is 14 residues. The ends lost 5 bases at V and 9 bases at J; junction bases unmatched: 9. This CDR3 reads CASSKDRETRPQHF. In nucleotides, the CDR3 is TGTGCCAGCTCAAAGGACAGGGAAACAAGGCCCCAGCATTTT.

The gene calls are TRBV5-1 and TRBJ1-2; 11 nucleotides line up with TRBD1. This CDR3 is 16 amino acids long. CDR1 SGHRS and CDR2 YFSETQ come from the germline V gene. J gave up 1 base and V 4 bases, and 6 bases lay outside the gene matches. Written as DNA, the CDR3 is TGCGCCAGCAGCCGAGAGGGACAGGGGGGTAACTATGGCTACACCTTC. Encoded protein: CASSREGQGGNYGYTF.

The chain couples TRBV5-6 to TRBJ1-2, with D perhaps matching TRBD1 (5 bases). V was shortened by 1 base and J by 2 bases, with 9 bases between the two germline ends. The CDR3 extends over 14 amino acids. CDR1 is SGHDT, CDR2 YYEEEE, per germline. The CDR3 nucleotides are TGTGCCAGCAGCTTGAGGGGCCTGAACTATGGCTACACCTTC. The encoded protein is CASSLRGLNYGYTF.

The chain joins TRBV2 to TRBJ2-5, with D perhaps matching TRBD2 (5 bases). CDR3 length: 14 amino acids. The germline CDR1 and CDR2 sequences are SNHLY and FYNNEI. The V gene lost 8 bases and the J gene lost 6 bases, with 19 bases spanning the gap. CDR3 coding DNA: TGTGCCAGCTATGGAAGGACCTCGGGAAAGACCCAGTACTTC. It is translated as CASYGRTSGKTQYF.

The chain employs TRBV6-5 and TRBJ1-1; D unresolved. CDR3 length equals 15 residues. Germline V gene lookup returns CDR1 MNHEY and CDR2 SVGAGI. V was pared by 4 bases and J by 4 bases, with 16 bases between. CDR3 bases: TGTGCCAGCAGTTCCGACCCTTTTGCGGGCACTGAAGCTTTCTTT. Translation: CASSSDPFAGTEAFF.

The chain couples TRBV6-5 to TRBJ2-3, with 7 bases fitting TRBD1. The CDR3 has 16 residues. V shed 2 bases and J 0 bases; nucleotides not matched to a gene: 5. Germline V gene data show CDR1 as MNHEY and CDR2 as SVGAGI. CDR3 in amino acids: CASSYRTGLSTDTQYF. CDR3 DNA sequence: TGTGCCAGCAGTTACCGGACAGGTCTTAGCACAGATACGCAGTATTTT.

CDR3 bases: TGTGCCAGCAGCCGGAGGGCAGGGGGCGCAGATACGCAGTATTTT. Protein product: CASSRRAGGADTQYF. This chain connects TRBV3-1 (or the pseudogene TRBV3-2) to TRBJ2-3; 8 nucleotides line up with TRBD1. CDR3 size: 15 residues. Unmatched junction bases numbered 7, after V lost 4 bases and J lost 4 bases. Per germline, CDR1 LGHDT and CDR2 YNNKEL (reference sequence).

This clone was observed once. This chain joins TRBV2 and TRBJ1-1; the match to TRBD1 covers 8 bases. Germline assignment: CDR1 SNHLY and CDR2 FYNNEI. After removal of 0 bases from V and 5 bases from J, the junction contained 5 bases not matched to a gene. This CDR3 has 15 amino acids. For the CDR3, the DNA is TGTGCCAGCAGTGAAGCCACAGGGGGAGGAACTGAAGCTTTCTTT. The encoded protein is CASSEATGGGTEAFF.

The chain uses TRBV15 and TRBJ1-1; the match to TRBD1 covers 7 bases. This CDR3 is 16 amino acids long. CDR1 and CDR2 from the germline V gene are LNHNV and YYDKDF (reference sequence). The ends lost 2 bases at V and 1 base at J; junction bases unmatched: 7. The CDR3 reads CATSRPRQGRNTEAFF. The CDR3 DNA reads as TGTGCCACCAGCAGACCCCGACAGGGTCGGAACACTGAAGCTTTCTTT.